These 18 T cell receptor beta chains originate from one sample sequenced in a study of blood T cell repertoires in COVID-19 (TCRdb year 2020). Library preparation used the immunoSEQ multiplex PCR assay. Not all clones reach the TCRdb copy of this immuneACCESS table, which keeps in-frame sequences only. Checked studies attribute under half of the gap to unresolved V genes and leave the rest unexplained. The sample table shows 270,000 or so clones, and 85% are seen once. The top ten hold approximately 12% of the sample. The specimen was peripheral blood. All receptors derive from a human donor in a cohort sampled during active COVID-19.

The chain uses TRBV6-6 and TRBJ2-5; tentative D call: TRBD2 (7 bases). The V gene lost 0 bases and the J gene lost 5 bases, with 13 bases spanning the gap. The CDR3 has 15 residues. Per the germline V gene, CDR1 is MNHNY and CDR2 is SVGAGI (reference sequence). DNA for the CDR3: TGTGCCAGCAGTTACTCGGGAGGGAGGGGGGAGACCCAGTACTTC. Its protein product is CASSYSGGRGETQYF.

This clone was picked up many times. The chain has TRBV4-1 and TRBJ2-7; 9 bases are a match to TRBD2. V lost 0 bases and J lost 2; bases outside the gene matches: 5. This CDR3 comprises 16 residues. CDR1 and CDR2 (germline): MGHRA, YSYEKL. CDR3 sequence reads: CASSQDRTSVTYEQYF. The CDR3 DNA follows: TGCGCCAGCAGCCAAGACCGGACTAGCGTTACCTACGAGCAGTACTTC.

The rearrangement uses TRBV7-8 and TRBJ2-1, with 7 bases identical to TRBD2. Germline V lookup: CDR1 SGHVS, CDR2 FQNEAQ. The CDR3 has 16 residues. V shed 5 bases, J shed 3 bases, and the junction held 10 bases outside the gene matches. The CDR3 region is CASSRGLAEIYNEQFF. CDR3 in DNA: TGTGCCAGCAGCCGAGGGCTAGCGGAAATCTACAATGAGCAGTTCTTC.

CDR3 coding DNA: TGTGCCAGCTCACCACCTCGGGGAGGTCGCGGTTACAATGAGCAGTTCTTC. This sequence encodes CASSPPRGGRGYNEQFF. The V call is TRBV18, the J call TRBJ2-1, with D possibly TRBD2 on 6 matching bases. V shed 0 bases and J shed 4 bases, with 16 bases lying between them. This CDR3 is 17 amino acids long. Germline values: CDR1 KGHSH, CDR2 LQKENI.

This rearrangement joins TRBV9 to TRBJ1-2; D gene uncertain. Germline V lookup: CDR1 SGDLS, CDR2 YYNGEE. Trimming took off 4 bases at V and 4 bases at J, with 20 bases between the two ends. The CDR3 extends over 16 amino acids. CDR3 sequence (DNA): TGTGCCAGCAGCCCCCTGGGAGGTACCCTATTCTATGGCTACACCTTC. As protein: CASSPLGGTLFYGYTF.

The chain is built from TRBV7-6 and TRBJ2-5, with D uncertain. The V gene lost 3 bases and the J gene lost 1 base, with 6 bases spanning the gap. Looked up from germline, CDR1 is SGHVS and CDR2 is FNYEAQ. CDR3 length equals 13 residues. CDR3 DNA sequence: TGTGCCAGCAGCTTGAGCCGCCAAGAGACCCAGTACTTC. Amino acids: CASSLSRQETQYF.

J is TRBJ2-7 and V is TRBV29-1; D is perhaps TRBD2 (5 bases). Germline V gene lookup returns CDR1 SQVTM and CDR2 ANQGSEA. This CDR3 spans 13 amino acids. The V end was cut by 5 bases, the J end by 6 bases, with 17 bases between. The CDR3 loop is CSVLLTTRGEQYF. In DNA form, the CDR3 reads TGCAGCGTTCTTTTGACTACCCGGGGCGAGCAGTACTTC.

The rearrangement links TRBV18 to TRBJ2-2; weak D call: TRBD1 (7 bases). The CDR3 is 15 residues long. V was cut by 5 bases and J by 4 bases, with 14 bases left in between. CDR1 and CDR2 from the germline V gene are KGHSH and LQKENI. CDR3 DNA sequence: TGTGCCAGCTCATCAGGACAGGAGGGCACCGGGGAGCTGTTTTTT. Translation gives CASSSGQEGTGELFF.

The chain joins TRBV2 to TRBJ2-2; 11 positions agree with TRBD2. The J segment lost 4 bases and the V segment lost 8 bases, leaving 9 bases of the junction unmatched. CDR3 size: 16 residues. The V gene's germline CDR1 is SNHLY and CDR2 FYNNEI. The CDR3 reads CASGLGTSGPTGELFF. DNA for the CDR3: TGTGCCAGCGGCCTGGGGACTAGCGGCCCCACCGGGGAGCTGTTTTTT.

The genes are TRBV5-1 and TRBJ2-1; TRBD2 agrees at 8 bases. CDR3 length equals 12 residues. CDR1 is SGHRS, CDR2 YFSETQ, per germline. V lost 6 bases, J lost 5 bases, and 1 base stayed unmatched. In DNA form, the CDR3 reads TGCGCCAGCAAAGCGGGAGACAATGAGCAGTTCTTC. As protein: CASKAGDNEQFF.

The V gene is TRBV19, the J gene TRBJ2-1; 8 bases fit TRBD2. V trimming: 6 bases; J trimming: 0 bases; junction bases outside the gene matches: 1. Germline CDR1 reads LNHDA; CDR2 reads SQIVND (reference sequence). The CDR3 sequence is 14 residues long. The CDR3 loop reads CASRSGSSYNEQFF. As DNA, the CDR3 is TGTGCCAGTAGGAGCGGGAGCTCCTACAATGAGCAGTTCTTC.

This chain links TRBV15 with TRBJ2-5; the match to TRBD1 covers 9 bases. CDR1 LNHNV and CDR2 YYDKDF come from the germline V gene (reference sequence). V lost 5 bases, J lost 0 bases, and 7 bases stayed unmatched. The CDR3 has 16 residues. In DNA form, the CDR3 reads TGTGCCACCAGCGCCTACGGGACAGGGTACCAAGAGACCCAGTACTTC. Translating gives CATSAYGTGYQETQYF.

This clone occurred once. The chain joins TRBV10-1 to TRBJ1-5; D uncertain. The V end lost 3 bases, the J end lost 4 bases, and 7 bases lay between the germline ends. CDR3 length: 13 residues. Per the germline V gene, CDR1 is WNHNN and CDR2 is SYGVQD (reference sequence). The CDR3 here is CASSDNRNQPQHF. DNA of the CDR3: TGCGCCAGCAGTGACAACAGAAATCAGCCCCAGCATTTT.

The gene calls are TRBV3-1 (or the pseudogene TRBV3-2) and TRBJ1-2; possibly TRBD1 for D (6 bases). The germline V gene encodes CDR1 LGHDT and CDR2 YNNKEL (reference sequence). CDR3 size: 14 residues. Trimming took 5 bases from V and 8 from J, leaving 18 bases between them. In nucleotides, the CDR3 is TGTGCCAGCAGCTACAACAGGGAGACTGTCGGCTACACCTTC. Its protein product is CASSYNRETVGYTF.

The rearrangement joins TRBV5-1 to TRBJ2-1; 8 positions agree with TRBD1. The V gene's germline CDR1 is SGHRS and CDR2 YFSETQ. This CDR3 spans 15 amino acids. J lost 4 bases, V lost 4 bases, and 7 bases had no gene match. The CDR3 DNA sequence: TGCGCCAGCAGCCCCGGACAGGGAGGATACAATGAGCAGTTCTTC. Its protein is CASSPGQGGYNEQFF.

The chain employs TRBV20-1 and TRBJ1-5; maybe TRBD1 (6 bases). Trimming left V 3 bases short and J 3 bases short, with 21 bases between. The CDR3 runs to 17 residues. Germline V gives CDR1 DFQATT, CDR2 SNEGSKA (reference sequence). The CDR3 protein is CSASKTGFQGFNQPQHF. The CDR3 DNA is TGCAGTGCTAGTAAGACAGGCTTTCAGGGGTTCAATCAGCCCCAGCATTTT.

This chain links TRBV28 with TRBJ1-2; possibly TRBD1 for D (6 bases). Germline V gives CDR1 MDHEN, CDR2 SYDVKM. CDR3 length equals 15 residues. V shed 4 bases and J shed 8 bases, with 20 bases lying between them. CDR3 DNA: TGTGCCAGCAGTTCTTCTATACAGGGAAGGCAAGGCTACACCTTC. Its protein is CASSSSIQGRQGYTF.

The chain employs TRBV28 and TRBJ1-3, with D maybe TRBD1 (6 bases). V lost 4 bases, J lost 2 bases, and 18 bases lay in between. From germline, CDR1 is MDHEN and CDR2 SYDVKM. The CDR3 totals 17 residues. CDR3 amino acids: CASSSHYLDRTGNTIYF. CDR3 DNA: TGTGCCAGCAGTTCACACTACCTAGACAGGACTGGAAACACCATATATTTT.